This passage covers 2 T cell receptor beta chains from one sample sequenced in a study of T cell repertoires in cytomegalovirus infection. TCRdb reprocessed the reads with MiXCR, giving one entry per CDR3 protein. Found here are roughly 320,000 distinct CDR3 sequences, 8% to 10% of them singletons; the top ten hold 3.5% to 4.5%. Sequences were obtained from PBMCs. These receptors came from a human donor in good health (CMV status not recorded). Some clones in this sample may be carry-over from other donors' samples.

This clonotype was seen only a few times. This chain links TRBV6-2 or TRBV6-3 with TRBJ2-3; possible D gene TRBD2, 6 bases. The CDR3 loop spans 14 amino acids. The V gene lost 6 bases and the J gene lost 5 bases, with 15 bases spanning the gap. Germline V gives CDR1 MNHEY, CDR2 SVGEGT. The CDR3, as DNA: TGTGCCAGCAGCCGGGGCGGGACGCAAGATACGCAGTATTTT. Translated, it gives CASSRGGTQDTQYF.

Remarks on this clonotype: A much more abundant neighbour one base away suggests this may be a read error. Lacking the conserved final phenylalanine or tryptophan, this CDR3 likely reflects a read error. The genes are TRBV20-1 and TRBJ1-1; no definite D call. This CDR3 has 13 residues. Germline values: CDR1 DFQATT, CDR2 SNEGSKA (reference sequence). V was pared by 0 bases and J by 0 bases, with 5 bases between. The CDR3 DNA reads as TGCAGTGCTAGAGATCTGGTGAACACTGAAGCTTTCCTT. This gives the protein CSARDLVNTEAFL.